Listed below are T cell receptor beta chains from one sample, sequenced in a study of T-cell memory formation after mild COVID-19. TCRdb analysed the 5' RACE reads with MiXCR anew, one entry per CDR3 protein. The sample lists tens of thousands of distinct CDR3 sequences; more than 10% were seen once. Sample: PBMCs or a T cell subset sorted from them (not recorded which). The source of these receptors is a man aged 18 to 29 who had mild COVID-19 (a few samples of this study predate the infection). Cell type and time point are not known. Each CDR3 is given with its conserved first and last residue. The D gene is left open where the match is weak. Size is omitted from some rows. Given values are once, few, many or a class for expanded clones.

>TRBV11-2|-|few|TRBJ1-1
TGTGCCAGCAGCTTATTAGTTTCGGGGAAGGATAGAGGCACTGAAGCTTTCTTT
CASSLLVSGKDRGTEAFF
>TRBV7-2|TRBD1|few|TRBJ1-2
TGTGCCAGCCATGCCCCCGGGACAGGAGCTAACTATGGCTACACCTTC
CASHAPGTGANYGYTF
>TRBV6-2/TRBV6-3|-|-|TRBJ1-2
TGTGCCAGCAGTTACAGACAACAACTCTATGGCTACACCTTC
CASSYRQQLYGYTF
>TRBV20-1|TRBD2|few|TRBJ2-1
TGCAGTGCTAGAGATTGGGCTAGCGGGACCTCCAATGAGCAGTTCTTC
CSARDWASGTSNEQFF
>TRBV30|-|-|TRBJ1-4
TGTGCCTGGAGCGGCCTCCGTGAAAAACTGTTTTTT
CAWSGLREKLFF
>TRBV20-1|-|-|TRBJ1-6
TGCAGTGCTCCGGGACCCTCCTCACCCCTCCACTTT
CSAPGPSSPLHF
>TRBV5-1|-|many|TRBJ2-1
TGCGCCAGCAGCTTGGCAGGAAACTACAATGAGCAGTTCTTC
CASSLAGNYNEQFF
>TRBV7-9|-|few|TRBJ1-6
TGTGCCAGCAGCTTCGGTCCCCCAGGCCCCCTCCACTTT
CASSFGPPGPLHF
>TRBV7-6|TRBD1|few|TRBJ2-5
TGTGCCAGCAGCGTGGGACAGGGGCAAGAGACCCAGTACTTC
CASSVGQGQETQYF
>TRBV9|-|many|TRBJ2-1
TGTGCCAGCACCCCAGGACAGCCAACCAATGAGCAGTTCTTC
CASTPGQPTNEQFF
>TRBV27|-|many|TRBJ2-4
TGTGCCAGCAGGAGGGCTTCGGCCAAAAACATTCAGTACTTC
CASRRASAKNIQYF
>TRBV4-3|TRBD1|many|TRBJ2-5
TGCGCCAGCAGCCAGACAGGGTCCTCCGGGGAGACCCAGTACTTC
CASSQTGSSGETQYF
>TRBV12-3/TRBV12-4|-|-|TRBJ1-2
TGTGCCACTTCATGGGTGGATGGCTACACCTTC
CATSWVDGYTF
>TRBV29-1|-|few|TRBJ2-5
TGCAGCGTTGAAAGGGGGGGGCGGAGTTGGACGGCCCAAGAGACCCAGTACTTC
CSVERGGRSWTAQETQYF
>TRBV7-9|-|few|TRBJ1-2
TGTGCCAGCAGCTCCGGACTCGACTATGGCTACACCTTC
CASSSGLDYGYTF
>TRBV20-1|-|-|TRBJ1-5
TGCAGTGCTAGAGGGCAGGGGCCCCGAAAGCATTTT
CSARGQGPRKHF
>TRBV5-6|-|few|TRBJ2-3
TGTGCCAGCAGCTTGATGCAGACTAGCACAGATACGCAGTATTTT
CASSLMQTSTDTQYF
>TRBV5-6|TRBD1|-|TRBJ1-1
TGTGCCAGCAGCTTGGGACAGGGGATTGAAGCTTTCTTT
CASSLGQGIEAFF
>TRBV5-4|-|-|TRBJ2-3
TGTGCCAGCAGCTTTAGGGATACGCAGTATTTT
CASSFRDTQYF
>TRBV4-1|-|-|TRBJ2-4
TGCGCCAGCAGCCAAGTCTATGTAGCCAAAAACATTCAGTACTTC
CASSQVYVAKNIQYF
>TRBV29-1|-|-|TRBJ2-5
TGCAGCGTTGAAGGGTTAGGGGGGCTGGAGACCCAGTACTTC
CSVEGLGGLETQYF
>TRBV2|-|few|TRBJ2-3
TGTGCCAGCAGTGAAGCGCGAGGGGGTTTAGATACGCAGTATTTT
CASSEARGGLDTQYF
>TRBV7-3|TRBD2|many|TRBJ2-1
TGTGCCAGCACGGCGGGGGGCTCCTACAATGAGCAGTTCTTC
CASTAGGSYNEQFF
>TRBV9|TRBD1|medium-sized|TRBJ2-5
TGTGCCAGCAGCGTAGCTTCCCAGGGGGCGGGGGAGACCCAGTACTTC
CASSVASQGAGETQYF
>TRBV11-2|-|-|TRBJ1-1
TGTGCCAGCAGGCCCCTCAGGGGACCCACACGCCACACTGAAGCTTTCTTT
CASRPLRGPTRHTEAFF
>TRBV7-8|-|-|TRBJ2-2
TGTGCCAGCAGCTTAGGGGGGGCTCGGAACACCGGGGAGCTGTTTTTT
CASSLGGARNTGELFF
>TRBV7-3|-|-|TRBJ2-3
TGTGCCAGCAGCTTAACAAAGAGAGATACGCAGTATTTT
CASSLTKRDTQYF